This T cell receptor (beta chain) came from a study of blood T cells in healthy people across ages. The people who gave samples were healthy Caucasians from Russia, aged 6 to 90. Primed by a sample-barcoded 5' primer and a J-beta primer mix, a second PCR proceeded for about 6 to 11 cycles. TCRdb used MiXCR to reprocess the 5' RACE reads, holding one entry per CDR3 protein. Of 550,000 to 650,000 distinct CDR3 sequences listed, about 26% are singletons. This sample also belongs to another study, concerning T cells of mothers and their children.

The TCR comes from a boy aged 2-15 years in good health. The specimen sequenced was blood.

The CDR3 nucleotides are TGTGCCAGCAGCGCCCGGGCGGGAAGCACAGATACGCAGTATTTT. Translated, it gives CASSARAGSTDTQYF. V usage is TRBV7-3 and J usage is TRBJ2-3; maybe TRBD2 (6 bases). Germline V gives CDR1 SGHTA, CDR2 FQGTGA. V was clipped by 5 bases and J by 0 bases, with 12 bases between them. The CDR3 runs 15 residues.